This T cell receptor (beta chain) appears in the sequencing data of a study of response to subunit inactivated influenza vaccine. Whole-study findings and limits: A suggestion made by the authors is that each seasonal influenza vaccination recruits few new T cells.

This clonotype was observed a handful of times. Its antigen is still unknown. This CDR3 is 17 amino acids long. V gave up 2 bases and J gave up 1 base, with 14 bases separating them. Germline CDR1 reads MNHEY; CDR2 reads SVGEGT. Each CDR3 protein gets one entry after TCRdb re-called the RT-PCR reads with MiXCR. The sample lists hundreds of thousands of distinct CDR3 sequences, around 15% seen once, with less than 8.5% in the top ten. Sample: PBMCs from blood, taken less than 15 days before vaccination. The chain combines TRBV6-2 or TRBV6-3 with TRBJ2-2, with D possibly TRBD2 on 5 matching bases. This receptor was taken from a man aged 50-59 years who received an inactivated influenza vaccine. The CDR3 is CASSYTSGRENTGELFF. DNA for the CDR3: TGTGCCAGCAGTTACACAAGCGGACGGGAGAACACCGGGGAGCTGTTTTTT.